This TCR beta chain was sequenced in a study of blood T cell repertoires in COVID-19 (dated by TCRdb to the early 2020s). About the study as a whole: Collaborator samples came from the United States, Italy and Spain and covered acute and convalescent phases of COVID-19. Subjects who had been exposed to COVID-19, were actively infected with it, or had recovered from it provided the deeply sampled blood TCRbeta repertoires that made up the dataset. A freely available public database, intended as a resource for researchers studying the immune response to SARS-CoV-2, is where the repertoires were released. The material from the prospective study consisted of cDNA or gDNA derived from T cells, B-cell-depleted T cells, or PBMCs. HLA class I and class II types, where available, came from metadata supplied by the sample provider rather than from assay-based typing. Sample metadata almost always included a de-identified subject ID, COVID-19 status, age in years and sex. The samples were drawn from the first 160 participants of the ongoing ImmuneRACE study and from 950 to 1,500 subjects provided by 6 global collaborators.

The immunoSEQ Assay, a bias-controlled multiplex PCR, was used to amplify TCRbeta CDR3 regions from genomic DNA. From the authors' description of their analysis: The number of nucleated cells in each sample was estimated by amplification of reference gene primers within the assay. Sequence reads were collapsed and filtered to measure the absolute abundance of every unique TCRbeta CDR3 rearrangement. For each sample, productive Simpson clonality was calculated as the square root of Simpson's diversity index over productive rearrangements. The immuneACCESS repertoire file appears here via TCRdb, limited to in-frame rearrangements. These files lack a portion of the clones; in checked studies, under half of the deficit traces to unresolved V genes, and the cause of the others is not known. The V and J calls and clone size are taken from that table; D and trimming were inferred from the DNA. The table for this sample lists tens of thousands of clones; around 73% of them were counted only once. The ten largest clones capture approximately 5% of the sample.

Points the paper makes about the study in general: Clinical and demographic metadata were provided uncurated, with the amount varying by source and participant.

As concerns this clone: What antigen it recognizes has not been identified. It has no much larger one-base neighbor in the sample; base qualities were not kept.

Participants in the prospective study were enrolled through a virtual design, were aged roughly 18 to 100 years, and lived in 24 United States geographic areas. In the prospective study, cohorts were assigned on the basis of participant-reported clinical history obtained from a screening survey and a study questionnaire. In the prospective study, mobile phlebotomists collected whole blood, serum and a nasopharyngeal or oropharyngeal swab from each participant. Prospective study participants could optionally give additional blood draws and questionnaires over an approximately two-month period. Before DNA extraction, prospective study blood samples were shipped either frozen or at room temperature. V is reduced by 3 bases and J by 3 bases, leaving a spacing of 10 bases between them. From the cysteine up to the phenylalanine, the CDR3 has a length of 14 residues. The kept DNA is CDR3 alone, 42 bases in frame from the first base. CDR1 and CDR2 are drawn from the germline V gene: SGHTS, YDEGEE.

This TCR derives from a woman aged 45-60 years with acute COVID-19. The chain employs TRBV5-8 and TRBJ1-5; no confident D gene assignment can be made. Sequences were obtained from PBMCs or T cells enriched from blood (not recorded which). The nucleotide sequence reads as follows: TGTGCCAGCAGCTCCAGTGCCTTCAATCAGCCCCAGCATTTT. Its amino acids are CASSSSAFNQPQHF.